A selection of T cell receptor beta chains follows, all from one sample in a study of cytotoxic CD8 clonotypes in ibrutinib-treated CLL. The repertoire was sequenced with immunoSEQ multiplex PCR; TCRdb's copy has only in-frame clones and lacks some. The top ten hold 12% to 15% of the sample, which has roughly 28,000 clones, roughly 60% seen once. This specimen consisted of PBMCs, obtained before ibrutinib treatment. These receptors were taken from a human donor with chronic lymphocytic leukemia. The CDR3 runs from the conserved cysteine through the conserved F or W. Fields, in order: V gene, CDR3 protein.

v_gene: TRBV4-1; CDR3aa: CASSQDQRTERVDPQYF
v_gene: TRBV29-1; CDR3aa: CSVEDEVDLGNEQFF
v_gene: TRBV11-2; CDR3aa: CASSLGGRLYEQYF
v_gene: TRBV6-6; CDR3aa: CASRLGEYEQYF
v_gene: TRBV11-2; CDR3aa: CASSLGYTYEQYF
v_gene: TRBV5-4; CDR3aa: CASSLEAHYEQYF
v_gene: TRBV9; CDR3aa: CASSSFGAGTHNEQFF
v_gene: TRBV7-8; CDR3aa: CASSPLAGRAGNTGELFF
v_gene: TRBV27; CDR3aa: CASSLTNRDEQYF
v_gene: TRBV5-4; CDR3aa: CASSPRGGVTDTQYF
v_gene: TRBV6-5; CDR3aa: CAIGDGANTGELFF